The 27 T cell receptor beta chains below were found in one sample sequenced in a study of T cells after yellow fever vaccination. TCRdb fed the 5' RACE reads into MiXCR, producing one record per CDR3 protein. The table includes under 200,000 distinct CDR3 sequences, approximately 6.8% detected once. This material consisted of CD4+ T cells sorted from PBMCs, taken 5 days after the first yellow fever vaccination. All receptors derive from a man aged 18 to 30 who received the YFV17D yellow fever vaccine.

To note about this clonotype: Since a much larger clone is just one base distant, this may be a read error. The rearrangement joins TRBV20-1 to TRBJ2-3; D possibly matches TRBD1 or TRBD2 (6 bases each). V shed 1 base and J shed 4 bases, with 18 bases lying between them. This CDR3 spans 16 amino acids. CDR1 is DFQATT, CDR2 SNEGSKA, per germline (reference sequence). CDR3 residues: CSARATGANRADTQYF. The CDR3, as DNA: TGCAGTGCTAGAGCCACGGGGGCGAATAGGGCAGATACGCAGTATTTT.

The chain employs TRBV29-1 and TRBJ1-3; D is undetermined. Deletions cut 6 bases from V and 4 bases from J, with 13 bases between. Germline CDR1 is SQVTM and CDR2 is ANQGSEA. The CDR3 runs 13 residues. The CDR3 here is CSVGLVAGNTIYF. DNA of the CDR3: TGCAGCGTCGGGTTAGTGGCCGGAAACACCATATATTTT.

This clonotype was recorded a few times. The V gene is TRBV7-8, the J gene TRBJ1-5; the D gene is possibly TRBD1 (6 bases). CDR3 length: 15 amino acids. Germline assignment: CDR1 SGHVS and CDR2 FQNEAQ. Deletions cut 3 bases from V and 1 base from J, with 10 bases between. CDR3 in DNA: TGTGCCAGCAGCTTTTCAGGGGTGAGCAATCAGCCCCAGCATTTT. This encodes CASSFSGVSNQPQHF.

This clonotype was seen ten or more times. This sequence joins TRBV7-2 and TRBJ2-1; D is tentatively TRBD1 or TRBD2 (6 bases each). CDR1 and CDR2 from the germline V gene are SGHTA and FQGNSA. Trimming left V 1 base short and J 15 bases short, with 13 bases between. This CDR3 contains 12 residues. CDR3: CASSLGGGPLFF. In DNA, the CDR3 is TGTGCCAGCAGCTTAGGTGGGGGGCCCTTGTTCTTC.

V gene TRBV6-5 combines with J gene TRBJ1-6; D may be TRBD1 (6 bases). This CDR3 has 12 amino acids. Trimming cost V 11 bases and J 10 bases, with 15 bases left between them. Germline CDR1 is MNHEY and CDR2 is SVGAGI. CDR3 sequence reads: CAAPGGKSPLHF. The CDR3 nucleotides read TGTGCCGCACCGGGGGGCAAATCACCCCTCCACTTT.

This clonotype was observed at least ten times. The CDR3 spells CASSPGLAGDEQFF. Written as DNA, the CDR3 is TGTGCCAGCTCACCGGGACTAGCTGGGGATGAGCAGTTCTTC. The chain links TRBV18 to TRBJ2-1; 9 bases agree with TRBD2. The V gene's germline CDR1 is KGHSH and CDR2 LQKENI. CDR3 length equals 14 residues. V lost 3 bases, J lost 8 bases, and 5 bases stayed unmatched. The whole variable domain, filled in from reference TRBV18 and TRBJ2-1, reads NAGVMQNPRHLVRRRGQEARLRCSPMKGHSHVYWYRQLPEEGLKFMVYLQKENIIDESGMPKERFSAEFPKEGPSILRIQQVVRGDSAAYFCASSPGLAGDEQFFGPGTRLTVL.

In its sample, this clonotype was seen many times. The V call is TRBV5-1, the J call TRBJ2-7, with 8 bases that match TRBD1. This CDR3 comprises 15 residues. The germline V gene has CDR1 SGHRS and CDR2 YFSETQ. V dropped 2 bases and J dropped 5; count of bases not matched to a gene: 9. The CDR3 sequence: CASSFFGQGMDEQYF. As DNA, the CDR3 is TGCGCCAGCAGCTTCTTCGGACAGGGTATGGACGAGCAGTACTTC.

This clonotype has ten or more counts. The chain carries TRBV6-2 or TRBV6-3 and TRBJ1-1; TRBD1 matches at 8 bases. V was clipped by 2 bases and J by 4 bases; unmatched bases: 9. Germline V gene data show CDR1 as MNHEY and CDR2 as SVGEGT. The CDR3 is made up of 16 amino acids. CDR3 bases: TGTGCCAGCAGTTACGACCTGACAGGGGAGGCCACTGAAGCTTTCTTT. Amino acids: CASSYDLTGEATEAFF.

In its sample, this clonotype was seen many times. V gene TRBV12-3 or TRBV12-4 combines with J gene TRBJ1-5; maybe TRBD1 (5 bases). CDR3 length: 15 amino acids. V was clipped by 2 bases and J by 0 bases, with 8 bases between them. CDR3 sequence reads: CASSLWGGSNQPQHF. Written as DNA, the CDR3 is TGTGCCAGCAGTTTATGGGGCGGTAGCAATCAGCCCCAGCATTTT.

This clonotype was counted a few times. The chain has TRBV27 and TRBJ2-2; 7 bases map to TRBD1. J gave up 3 bases and V 6 bases, and 10 bases lay outside the gene matches. The CDR3 runs to 16 residues. CDR1 is MNHEY and CDR2 is SMNVEV in the germline V gene (reference sequence). The CDR3: CASSEFPDRYTGELFF. For the CDR3, the DNA is TGTGCCAGCAGCGAATTCCCGGACAGGTACACCGGGGAGCTGTTTTTT.

The V and J genes are TRBV18 and TRBJ1-2; 7 bases fit TRBD1. Germline values: CDR1 KGHSH, CDR2 LQKENI. CDR3 size: 13 residues. After removal of 4 bases from V and 6 bases from J, the junction contained 5 bases not matched to a gene. This CDR3 is CASSHDRENGYTF. The CDR3 DNA follows: TGTGCCAGCTCACACGACAGGGAGAATGGCTACACCTTC.

This clonotype was seen a handful of times. The genes are TRBV11-2 and TRBJ1-6, with D possibly being TRBD1 (5 bases). Trimming took off 6 bases at V and 8 bases at J, with 11 bases between the two ends. CDR1 is SGHAT, CDR2 FQNNGV, per germline. This CDR3 spans 13 amino acids. CDR3 amino acids: CASSTGTDSPLHF. In nucleotides, the CDR3 is TGTGCCAGCAGTACCGGGACGGATTCACCCCTCCACTTT.

The CDR3 here is CASSFAGNYGYTF. The CDR3 nucleotides read TGCGCCAGCAGCTTTGCGGGGAACTATGGCTACACCTTC. The V gene is TRBV5-1, the J gene TRBJ1-2, with D uncertain. The length of the CDR3 is 13 residues. Trimming took off 2 bases at V and 2 bases at J, with 7 bases between the two ends. CDR1 is SGHRS, CDR2 YFSETQ, per germline.

The rearrangement links TRBV2 to TRBJ2-3, with 8 bases matching TRBD1. The CDR3 is made up of 14 amino acids. The V and J ends lost 8 bases and 4 bases, in that order; junction bases with no gene match: 8. Looked up from germline, CDR1 is SNHLY and CDR2 is FYNNEI. The CDR3 loop is CASCYRQGSDTQYF. CDR3 DNA sequence: TGTGCCAGCTGTTACCGACAGGGGTCAGATACGCAGTATTTT.

This clonotype was counted ten times or more. V is TRBV6-5 and J is TRBJ2-3, with a weak D call TRBD2 (5 bases). V lost 2 bases to trimming and J lost 0 bases, with 18 bases between them. This CDR3 is 18 amino acids long. In germline, CDR1 is MNHEY, CDR2 SVGAGI. The CDR3 spells CASSYRLRELASTDTQYF. The CDR3 DNA reads TGTGCCAGCAGTTACCGCCTCCGGGAATTGGCAAGCACAGATACGCAGTATTTT.

This clonotype has just a few counts. The chain carries TRBV11-2 and TRBJ2-1, with 12 bases identical to TRBD2. The CDR3 is 20 amino acids. Germline assignment: CDR1 SGHAT and CDR2 FQNNGV. V shed 6 bases, J shed 2 bases, and the junction held 17 bases outside the gene matches. CDR3 bases: TGTGCCAGCAGATCTCCCCTAGCGGGGGGGCCAAAGGTTGCCTACAATGAGCAGTTCTTC. Protein product: CASRSPLAGGPKVAYNEQFF.

J is TRBJ1-1 and V is TRBV7-9; D possibly corresponds to TRBD1 (5 bases). The CDR3 has 15 amino acids. Germline-derived CDR1 and CDR2 are SEHNR and FQNEAQ (reference sequence). V was trimmed by 0 bases and J by 3 bases, leaving 11 bases between them. The CDR3 region is CASSLAAGRDTEAFF. The DNA of the CDR3 is TGTGCCAGCAGCTTAGCTGCGGGGCGGGACACTGAAGCTTTCTTT.

This clonotype was picked up many times. This chain connects TRBV4-2 to TRBJ2-3; 8 bases fit TRBD2. Germline V CDR1 and CDR2: LGHNA, YNFKEQ. The trim removed 0 bases at V and 0 bases at J, leaving 8 bases unmatched. The CDR3 extends over 18 amino acids. In DNA, the CDR3 is TGTGCCAGCAGCCAAGAATGGCTAGCGGGCGGAAGCACAGATACGCAGTATTTT. This encodes CASSQEWLAGGSTDTQYF.

This clonotype came up a few times. The chain uses TRBV6-5 and TRBJ2-3; 10 bases are shared with TRBD1. The CDR3 loop spans 16 amino acids. CDR1 and CDR2 (germline): MNHEY, SVGAGI. With 4 bases clipped from V and 3 bases from J, the junction kept 7 bases outside the gene matches. The CDR3 loop is CASSSLDRGLTDTQYF. The CDR3 DNA is TGTGCCAGCAGTTCCCTTGACAGGGGGCTAACAGATACGCAGTATTTT.

Concerning this clonotype itself: Given a much more abundant clone one base away, this may be a read error. This chain connects TRBV10-3 to TRBJ2-7; 12 nucleotides line up with TRBD2. The CDR3 spans 16 residues. CDR1 and CDR2 (germline): ENHRY, SYGVKD. This chain's CDR3 is CGISERLAGATYEQYF. The CDR3 nucleotides read TGTGGCATCAGTGAGCGACTAGCGGGGGCCACCTACGAGCAGTACTTC.

The sample holds many counts of this clonotype. V and J are TRBV7-3 and TRBJ2-1; 7 nucleotides agree with TRBD2. CDR1 and CDR2 (germline): SGHTA, FQGTGA. Trimming took 4 bases from V and 5 from J; bases not matched to a gene: 5. The CDR3 totals 14 residues. The CDR3 here is CASSSRGGHNEQFF. For the CDR3, the DNA is TGTGCCAGCAGCTCCCGCGGGGGACACAATGAGCAGTTCTTC.

This clonotype was counted a few times. V is TRBV4-1 and J is TRBJ1-6; possibly TRBD1 for D (5 bases). The CDR3 covers 17 residues. The germline CDR1 and CDR2 sequences are MGHRA and YSYEKL. Trimming pared 4 bases from V and 0 bases from J, leaving 13 bases between. The CDR3 here is CASSLAPGGSYNSPLHF. The CDR3 bases are TGCGCCAGCAGCCTTGCTCCGGGGGGCTCCTATAATTCACCCCTCCACTTT.

This clonotype was counted many times. The chain combines TRBV5-8 with TRBJ1-2; D is uncertain. This CDR3 comprises 12 residues. From germline, CDR1 is SGHTS and CDR2 YDEGEE. V was trimmed by 2 bases and J by 5 bases, leaving 7 bases between them. The CDR3 DNA sequence: TGTGCCAGCAGCTTCGGCGATTATGGCTACACCTTC. It encodes CASSFGDYGYTF.

The chain links TRBV4-3 to TRBJ1-2, with D possibly matching TRBD1 (5 bases). With 0 bases removed from V and 0 bases from J, the gap between germline ends came to 23 bases. The length of the CDR3 is 20 residues. Germline CDR1 LGHNA, CDR2 YSLEER. The CDR3 here is CASSQDHPGLGSPTNYGYTF. DNA for the CDR3: TGCGCCAGCAGCCAAGATCACCCGGGACTCGGAAGTCCCACTAACTATGGCTACACCTTC.

This chain connects TRBV18 to TRBJ1-6; 7 positions agree with TRBD1. Unmatched junction bases numbered 7, after V lost 5 bases and J lost 6 bases. The CDR3 is 15 residues long. Germline V gene data show CDR1 as KGHSH and CDR2 as LQKENI. CDR3 sequence (DNA): TGTGCCAGCTCAACACAGGGGAAGTCTAATTCACCCCTCCACTTT. This sequence encodes CASSTQGKSNSPLHF.

This clonotype was seen a handful of times. V and J are TRBV20-1 and TRBJ2-2; 7 positions agree with TRBD2. CDR1 DFQATT and CDR2 SNEGSKA come from the germline V gene (reference sequence). The junction had 5 bases not matched to a gene; V was cut back by 2 bases and J by 2 bases. The CDR3 consists of 15 residues. The CDR3, as DNA: TGCAGTGCTAGACAAGCGGGGATAAACACCGGGGAGCTGTTTTTT. It is translated as CSARQAGINTGELFF.

This clonotype occurred a few times. V and J are TRBV12-3 or TRBV12-4 and TRBJ2-1; perhaps TRBD2 as D (5 bases). This CDR3 region has 14 residues. V was trimmed by 3 bases and J by 6 bases, leaving 12 bases between them. The CDR3 loop is CASSFPPGVNEQFF. In nucleotides, the CDR3 is TGTGCCAGCAGTTTTCCCCCCGGGGTCAATGAGCAGTTCTTC.